Presented here are 18 T cell receptor beta chains from one specimen sequenced in a study of blood T cell repertoires in COVID-19. Measured with immunoSEQ multiplex PCR; TCRdb has only the in-frame clones, and not every one. The table includes about 97,000 clones, roughly 92% detected once. Material for sequencing was peripheral blood. These receptors all come from a woman in her forties or fifties with COVID-19, enrolled during active disease.

The J gene is TRBJ1-4, the V gene TRBV30; D is ambiguous. The CDR3 runs 14 residues. V lost 1 base, J lost 6 bases, and 12 bases lay in between. Germline V gene lookup returns CDR1 GTSNPN and CDR2 SVGIG (reference sequence). CDR3 residues: CAWSGSGLDEKLFF. The DNA for the CDR3 is TGTGCCTGGAGTGGCTCGGGGTTGGATGAAAAACTGTTTTTT. The full variable domain, in which reference TRBV30 and TRBJ1-4 provide the parts outside the CDR3, is SQTIHQWPATLVQPVGSPLSLECTVEGTSNPNLYWYRQAAGRGLQLLFYSVGIGQISSEVPQNLSASRPQDRQFILSSKKLLLSDSGFYLCAWSGSGLDEKLFFGSGTQLSVL.

The V call is TRBV10-3, the J call TRBJ1-5; TRBD1 matches 8 bases. With 5 bases clipped from V and 4 bases from J, the junction kept 7 bases outside the gene matches. The CDR3 length is 15 residues. Germline V lookup: CDR1 ENHRY, CDR2 SYGVKD. This chain's CDR3 is CAISSGQGGNQPQHF. The CDR3, as DNA: TGTGCCATCAGTTCCGGACAGGGTGGAAATCAGCCCCAGCATTTT.

This chain uses TRBV27 with TRBJ2-3; TRBD1 is a possible D gene (6 bases). The CDR3 contains 14 residues. V was shortened by 3 bases and J by 2 bases, with 9 bases between the two germline ends. CDR1 is MNHEY, CDR2 SMNVEV, per germline (reference sequence). The CDR3 protein is CASSFRDITDTQYF. DNA of the CDR3: TGTGCCAGCAGTTTCCGGGACATCACAGATACGCAGTATTTT.

The gene calls are TRBV5-1 and TRBJ1-3, with unresolved D. Trimming pared 5 bases from V and 0 bases from J, leaving 9 bases between. This CDR3 has 14 amino acids. CDR1 and CDR2 (germline): SGHRS, YFSETQ. This CDR3 reads CASSPQLSGNTIYF. CDR3 nucleotide sequence: TGCGCCAGCAGTCCACAGCTCTCTGGAAACACCATATATTTT. Combining the CDR3 with reference TRBV5-1 and TRBJ1-3 gives the whole variable domain KAGVTQTPRYLIKTRGQQVTLSCSPISGHRSVSWYQQTPGQGLQFLFEYFSETQRNKGNFPGRFSGRQFSNSRSEMNVSTLELGDSALYLCASSPQLSGNTIYFGEGSWLTVV.

The rearrangement joins TRBV6-5 to TRBJ2-2, with 7 bases aligning to TRBD1. CDR1 MNHEY and CDR2 SVGAGI come from the germline V gene. The CDR3 is made up of 14 amino acids. The trim removed 8 bases at V and 4 bases at J, leaving 7 bases unmatched. In nucleotides, the CDR3 is TGTGCCAGCTCAGGGGGACAGTTCACCGGGGAGCTGTTTTTT. It yields the protein CASSGGQFTGELFF.

V is TRBV24-1 and J is TRBJ1-2, with D uncertain. The CDR3 is made up of 11 amino acids. Trimming pared 4 bases from V and 5 bases from J, leaving 4 bases between. The germline V gene has CDR1 KGHDR and CDR2 SFDVKD. The CDR3 coding sequence is TGTGCCACCAGTGACGGGTATGGCTACACCTTC. It yields the protein CATSDGYGYTF.

The chain combines TRBV4-1 with TRBJ1-2; 7 bases are a match to TRBD1. V was clipped by 0 bases and J by 7 bases; unmatched bases: 17. CDR1 MGHRA and CDR2 YSYEKL come from the germline V gene. This CDR3 comprises 18 residues. CDR3 nucleotide sequence: TGCGCCAGCAGCCAAGAGAGGGGGCTTGGGTTCCTCCGGACTGGCTACACCTTC. Residues: CASSQERGLGFLRTGYTF.

The chain joins TRBV27 to TRBJ2-1, with D perhaps matching TRBD1 (5 bases). The CDR3 length is 15 residues. CDR1 and CDR2 (germline): MNHEY, SMNVEV (reference sequence). The V gene lost 10 bases and the J gene lost 7 bases, with 23 bases spanning the gap. The DNA for the CDR3 is TGTGCCACACCGACTCCAGGGTTAGGTCAGAATGAGCAGTTCTTC. This sequence encodes CATPTPGLGQNEQFF.

This clone was seen a single time. V gene TRBV3-1 (or the pseudogene TRBV3-2) combines with J gene TRBJ2-2; the match to TRBD2 covers 12 bases. From germline, CDR1 is LGHDT and CDR2 YNNKEL (reference sequence). The CDR3 totals 21 residues. With V trimmed by 0 bases and J by 7 bases, 18 bases remained unmatched. CDR3 loop: CASSQDPTGLAGTGYVGELFF. The CDR3 DNA reads TGTGCCAGCAGCCAAGATCCTACAGGACTAGCGGGGACAGGTTACGTCGGGGAGCTGTTTTTT.

This clone has more than one count but fewer than ten. This chain links TRBV5-4 with TRBJ2-2; 10 bases match TRBD1. CDR3 length: 17 residues. Trimming cost V 4 bases and J 2 bases; bases outside gene matches: 8. CDR1 is SGHNT, CDR2 YYREEE, per germline (reference sequence). The chain's CDR3 is CASSLPGQGPNTGELFF. DNA for the CDR3: TGTGCCAGCAGCCTCCCGGGACAGGGGCCCAACACCGGGGAGCTGTTTTTT.

The chain recombines TRBV4-1 with TRBJ2-1; possibly TRBD1 for D (8 bases). Deletions cut 5 bases from V and 0 bases from J, with 11 bases between. Germline CDR1 MGHRA, CDR2 YSYEKL. The CDR3 has 15 amino acids. CDR3 bases: TGCGCCAGCAGCTACAGGGGGGGCTCCTACAATGAGCAGTTCTTC. It codes for CASSYRGGSYNEQFF.

The chain's CDR3 is CASSHFHTDTQYF. The CDR3 region has the DNA TGCGCCAGCAGTCATTTTCACACAGATACGCAGTATTTT. The rearrangement joins TRBV23-1 to TRBJ2-3, with D uncertain. TRBV23-1 is sorted into the ORF group, with uncertain function. V dropped 3 bases and J dropped 2 bases, with 6 bases sitting between them. The CDR3 consists of 13 residues.

The chain is built from TRBV5-1 and TRBJ1-1, with TRBD1 matching over 7 bases. Trimming cost V 2 bases and J 4 bases; bases outside gene matches: 8. There are 15 residues in the CDR3. Germline assignment: CDR1 SGHRS and CDR2 YFSETQ. CDR3: CASSFGTAPSTEAFF. The CDR3 bases are TGCGCCAGCAGCTTCGGGACAGCGCCGAGCACTGAAGCTTTCTTT.

This chain joins TRBV11-3 and TRBJ1-2; D unresolved. The germline CDR1 and CDR2 sequences are SGHNT and YENEEA. This CDR3 is 12 amino acids long. The ends were cut back, 5 bases at V and 1 base at J, with 5 bases in the middle. This CDR3 reads CASSGVNYGYTF. DNA for the CDR3: TGTGCCAGCAGCGGAGTTAACTATGGCTACACCTTC.

J is TRBJ1-1 and V is TRBV18; no reliable D call. The CDR3 runs 12 residues. V lost 3 bases, J lost 5 bases, and 7 bases lay in between. Germline CDR1 is KGHSH and CDR2 is LQKENI. CDR3 DNA sequence: TGTGCCAGCTCACCCGAGAATACTGAAGCTTTCTTT. Encoded protein: CASSPENTEAFF.

V and J are TRBV28 and TRBJ2-5; 7 positions agree with TRBD1. Germline V gene sequence: CDR1 MDHEN, CDR2 SYDVKM. The CDR3 totals 16 residues. The V gene end was trimmed by 8 bases and the J gene end by 5 bases; junction bases not matched to a gene: 17. The CDR3 protein is CASGRGETGSLETQYF. CDR3 in DNA: TGTGCCAGCGGCCGAGGCGAGACAGGGAGTTTGGAGACCCAGTACTTC.

This chain connects TRBV5-1 to TRBJ2-5, with 11 bases that match TRBD2. This CDR3 has 14 residues. The germline V gene encodes CDR1 SGHRS and CDR2 YFSETQ. V trimming: 4 bases; J trimming: 4 bases; junction bases outside the gene matches: 3. This CDR3 is CASSQGLAAETQYF. In DNA form, the CDR3 reads TGCGCCAGCAGCCAGGGACTAGCGGCAGAGACCCAGTACTTC.

The chain recombines TRBV7-2 with TRBJ1-4; 7 bases fit TRBD1. The CDR3 runs to 16 residues. Trimming removed 2 bases from V and 4 bases from J; junction bases left unmatched: 7. CDR1 is SGHTA and CDR2 is FQGNSA in the germline V gene. CDR3 nucleotides: TGTGCCAGCAGCTTACGGGGGACAGCTAGTAATGAAAAACTGTTTTTT. This gives the protein CASSLRGTASNEKLFF. Filled out from reference TRBV7-2 and TRBJ1-4, the complete variable domain reads GAGVSQSPSNKVTEKGKDVELRCDPISGHTALYWYRQSLGQGLEFLIYFQGNSAPDKSGLPSDRFSAERTGGSVSTLTIQRTQQEDSAVYLCASSLRGTASNEKLFFGSGTQLSVL.